The subject of this entry is one T cell receptor (beta chain). Survey-level immunoSEQ sequencing profiled the TCR beta repertoire. Data came from immunoSEQ multiplex PCR; TCRdb stores just in-frame clones and leaves some out. The sample records around 50,000 clones, approximately 93% being singletons. This CDR3 contains 16 residues. The germline CDR1 and CDR2 sequences are SGHVS and FQNEAQ. V trimming: 2 bases; J trimming: 4 bases; junction bases outside the gene matches: 8. The receptor was derived from a middle-aged man with rheumatoid arthritis. The chain carries TRBV7-8 and TRBJ1-1, with 9 positions matching TRBD1. Sample: PBMCs. The CDR3 spells CASSLLHRGQGTEAFF. The CDR3 DNA follows: TGTGCCAGCAGCTTACTCCACAGGGGGCAGGGCACTGAAGCTTTCTTT. The variable domain in full, with the rest retrieved from reference TRBV7-8 and TRBJ1-1, is GAGVSQSPRYKVAKRGQDVALRCDPISGHVSLFWYQQALGQGPEFLTYFQNEAQLDKSGLPSDRFFAERPEGSVSTLKIQRTQQEDSAVYLCASSLLHRGQGTEAFFGQGTRLTVV.